The rows below give T cell receptor beta chains drawn from one sample of a study of human T cells and chemical hapten exposure. TCRdb analysed the RACE reads with MiXCR anew, one entry per CDR3 protein. The sample shows roughly 190,000 distinct CDR3 sequences, about a fifth of them seen only once. Sample: whole blood, taken in connection with sensitization to the hapten diphenylcyclopropenone (DPC). These receptor sequences come from a woman in her 50s with alopecia areata. Some clones in this sample may be carry-over from other donors' samples. Both conserved end residues are part of each CDR3. Each record gives: clone size, V gene, J gene, D gene, CDR3 protein, CDR3 DNA. D genes are given only for firm matches. Not all rows give a size; the values are once, few, many and, for expanded clones, a class.

many	TRBV10-3	TRBJ2-3	-	CATRDTDTQYF	TGTGCCACCAGGGACACGGATACGCAGTATTTT
-	TRBV6-1	TRBJ2-7	-	CASRQRGVYEQYF	TGTGCCAGCAGGCAGCGTGGGGTCTACGAGCAGTACTTC
-	TRBV29-1	TRBJ2-7	TRBD1	CSVGGQGDEQYF	TGCAGCGTTGGGGGACAGGGCGACGAGCAGTACTTC
-	TRBV29-1	TRBJ2-1	-	CSVATGLGAYNEQFF	TGCAGCGTAGCTACAGGGCTAGGGGCTTACAATGAGCAGTTCTTC
-	TRBV11-3	TRBJ2-3	-	CASSFGGASDTQYF	TGTGCCAGCAGCTTTGGGGGCGCATCAGATACGCAGTATTTT
-	TRBV5-1	TRBJ1-3	-	CASSMGHGNTIYF	TGCGCCAGCAGTATGGGGCACGGAAACACCATATATTTT
-	TRBV20-1	TRBJ1-3	-	CSALRQAKSNTIYF	TGCAGTGCCCTGAGACAGGCTAAATCCAACACCATATATTTT
few	TRBV29-1	TRBJ2-5	-	CSGARSETQYF	TGCAGCGGCGCTCGCTCAGAGACCCAGTACTTC
-	TRBV19	TRBJ2-5	TRBD2	CASSTMTSGRSAETQYF	TGTGCCAGTAGTACTATGACTAGCGGGAGGTCGGCAGAGACCCAGTACTTC
-	TRBV18	TRBJ1-1	-	CASRKEGNTEAFF	TGTGCCAGCCGTAAAGAGGGGAACACTGAAGCTTTCTTT
few	TRBV5-1	TRBJ2-7	-	CASSPGTSSYEQYF	TGCGCCAGCAGCCCAGGGACCAGCTCCTACGAGCAGTACTTC
few	TRBV6-5	TRBJ2-1	TRBD2	CASSSRTSGGNEQFF	TGTGCCAGCAGTTCCCGGACTAGCGGCGGCAATGAGCAGTTCTTC
-	TRBV5-1	TRBJ2-2	-	CASSPTARQSYTGELFF	TGCGCCAGCAGCCCCACCGCGCGTCAGAGCTACACCGGGGAGCTGTTTTTT
-	TRBV7-8	TRBJ2-3	-	CASQLKGTDTQYF	TGTGCCAGCCAATTAAAAGGCACAGATACGCAGTATTTT
-	TRBV20-1	TRBJ2-5	TRBD1	CSTGTEETQYF	TGCAGTACCGGGACAGAAGAGACCCAGTACTTC
-	TRBV6-2/TRBV6-3	TRBJ2-5	-	CASSYPPYF	TGTGCCAGCAGTTACCCCCCCTACTTC
few	TRBV20-1	TRBJ1-2	TRBD1	CSAMGQSYGYTF	TGCAGTGCGATGGGACAGAGCTATGGCTACACCTTC
few	TRBV3-1	TRBJ2-1	-	CASSPEIDNEQFF	TGTGCCAGCAGCCCCGAGATCGACAATGAGCAGTTCTTC
-	TRBV20-1	TRBJ2-5	TRBD2	CSATGTSGRVTQYF	TGCAGTGCAACCGGGACTAGCGGAAGGGTGACCCAGTACTTC
-	TRBV27	TRBJ1-1	-	CASNNYRGGANTEAFF	TGTGCCAGCAATAATTATAGAGGGGGGGCTAACACTGAAGCTTTCTTT
few	TRBV27	TRBJ2-3	TRBD2	CASTHFSGGVQYF	TGTGCCAGCACCCACTTCTCGGGAGGGGTGCAGTATTTT
-	TRBV7-9	TRBJ2-5	-	CASSLPDMMEETQYF	TGTGCCAGCAGCTTACCCGACATGATGGAAGAGACCCAGTACTTC
-	TRBV7-3	TRBJ1-6	-	CASSLGPGNNSPLHF	TGTGCCAGCAGCTTAGGCCCGGGTAATAATTCACCCCTCCACTTT
few	TRBV30	TRBJ2-1	TRBD2	CAWSASYSGRDNEQFF	TGTGCCTGGAGCGCCTCGTACAGCGGGAGGGACAATGAGCAGTTCTTC
few	TRBV5-1	TRBJ2-2	TRBD2	CASSLSSGSTGELFF	TGCGCCAGCAGCTTGTCTAGCGGGAGCACCGGGGAGCTGTTTTTT
-	TRBV20-1	TRBJ2-3	TRBD2	CSARVAGVRDTQYF	TGCAGTGCTAGAGTGGCGGGAGTGAGAGATACGCAGTATTTT
few	TRBV3-1	TRBJ1-1	TRBD1	CASSQGQMNTEAFF	TGTGCCAGCAGCCAGGGACAGATGAACACTGAAGCTTTCTTT
many	TRBV12-3/TRBV12-4	TRBJ1-5	-	CASSLAVGRQPQHF	TGTGCCAGCAGTTTAGCCGTGGGACGTCAGCCCCAGCATTTT
-	TRBV7-9	TRBJ1-3	-	CASSLLSFGGNTIYF	TGTGCCAGCAGCTTACTCAGTTTTGGCGGAAACACCATATATTTT
few	TRBV30	TRBJ2-3	TRBD2	CAWSVAAGRTDTQYF	TGTGCCTGGAGTGTGGCAGCGGGAAGGACAGATACGCAGTATTTT
-	TRBV6-5	TRBJ1-4	-	CASSYDHNEKLFF	TGTGCCAGCAGTTACGATCATAATGAAAAACTGTTTTTT
-	TRBV5-1	TRBJ1-2	-	CASSLVRDGYGYTF	TGCGCCAGCAGCTTGGTGCGGGACGGCTATGGCTACACCTTC
few	TRBV7-9	TRBJ2-3	-	CASILGPSTDTQYF	TGTGCCAGCATCTTAGGGCCTAGCACAGATACGCAGTATTTT
few	TRBV29-1	TRBJ2-1	TRBD2	CSVEDWSAGGINNEQFF	TGCAGCGTTGAAGATTGGTCAGCGGGAGGGATAAACAATGAGCAGTTCTTC
few	TRBV12-3/TRBV12-4	TRBJ2-7	TRBD2	CASRLAGGNEQYF	TGTGCCAGCAGGTTAGCGGGAGGGAACGAGCAGTACTTC
-	TRBV7-6	TRBJ2-1	TRBD1	CASSLRGQGAGEQFF	TGTGCCAGCAGCTTAAGGGGGCAGGGCGCGGGTGAGCAGTTCTTC
few	TRBV7-2	TRBJ1-2	-	CASSLGAGTSYGYTF	TGTGCCAGCAGCTTAGGTGCAGGAACGAGTTATGGCTACACCTTC
-	TRBV20-1	TRBJ2-3	-	CSAKGASGTDTQYF	TGCAGTGCTAAAGGGGCGTCTGGCACAGATACGCAGTATTTT
many	TRBV5-1	TRBJ2-1	TRBD1	CASSGLDRGEQFF	TGCGCCAGCAGCGGATTAGACAGGGGTGAGCAGTTCTTC
many	TRBV2	TRBJ2-2	TRBD2	CASRGTSAKNTGELFF	TGTGCCAGCAGGGGGACTAGCGCCAAGAACACCGGGGAGCTGTTTTTT
-	TRBV29-1	TRBJ1-2	TRBD1	CSVEEGQGSSGYTF	TGCAGCGTTGAAGAAGGACAGGGGAGTAGTGGCTACACCTTC
-	TRBV20-1	TRBJ2-3	-	CSARDLPGLTYSTDTQYF	TGCAGTGCTAGAGATCTTCCCGGATTGACCTATAGCACAGATACGCAGTATTTT
-	TRBV5-1	TRBJ1-5	-	CASSREGGGNQPQHF	TGCGCCAGCAGCCGTGAGGGAGGGGGCAATCAGCCCCAGCATTTT
many	TRBV19	TRBJ1-5	-	CASMREHGGRAQHF	TGTGCCAGTATGAGGGAGCACGGTGGAAGAGCCCAGCATTTT
few	TRBV3-1	TRBJ2-1	TRBD2	CASSQADFFHSGRDNEQFF	TGTGCCAGCAGCCAAGCCGATTTCTTTCATAGCGGGAGGGACAATGAGCAGTTCTTC
-	TRBV6-1	TRBJ1-1	-	CASTTIGQWGHVDTEAFF	TGTGCCAGCACCACCATAGGGCAGTGGGGCCATGTCGACACTGAAGCTTTCTTT